The clone carrying this T cell receptor beta chain was recorded at least ten times. The sample comes from a study of Graves' ophthalmopathy and Graves' hyperthyroidism. CDR3 regions of TCR beta were amplified from RNA transcripts. First-round RT-PCR with HTBI primers preceded a second-round multiplex PCR. TCRdb re-called the multiplex PCR reads with MiXCR, one entry per CDR3 protein. The sample has some 1.1 million distinct CDR3 sequences, approximately 35% seen once. Trimming at V came to 1 base and at J to 5 bases, leaving 13 bases not matched to a gene. The germline V gene has CDR1 SQVTM and CDR2 ANQGSEA. This CDR3 is 17 amino acids long.

This clonotype was obtained from an adult man with Graves' hyperthyroidism. The V call is TRBV29-1, the J call TRBJ2-5; 10 bases fit TRBD2. The sample taken for sequencing was peripheral blood or thyroid tissue (not recorded which). Here the CDR3 reads CSVEVESSGSPRETQYF. CDR3 sequence (DNA): TGCAGCGTTGAAGTGGAGTCTAGCGGGAGCCCCAGGGAGACCCAGTACTTC.